The clone carrying this T cell receptor beta chain was seen ten or more times. Its antigen is undetermined. The V and J ends lost 6 bases and 0 bases respectively, with 13 bases between them. The CDR3 is made up of 14 amino acids. Per the germline V gene, CDR1 is DFQATT and CDR2 is SNEGSKA (reference sequence). The data are from a study of CD8 T cells in ankylosing spondylitis. General study findings and limits: Disease-associated clones were reportedly significantly overrepresented in matched ankylosing spondylitis synovial fluid. A motif of eight highly homologous TCR beta variants was seen as apparently characteristic of ankylosing spondylitis blood. A number of the motif variants had already been described in reactive arthritis synovial fluid and blood.

For TCR beta, libraries came from quantitative 5'-RACE with molecular barcodes. TCRdb recomputed calls from the 5' RACE reads with MiXCR, one row per CDR3 protein. The data hold fewer than 350,000 distinct CDR3 sequences, with 11% observed a single time. Specimen: blood, either unsorted or a sorted T cell fraction (not recorded which). V gene TRBV20-1 combines with J gene TRBJ2-3, with a possible D match to TRBD2 (6 bases). The TCR originated in a female donor with ankylosing spondylitis or in good health (not recorded which). Written as DNA, the CDR3 is TGCAGTGCGGCCGGGACTGGTAGCACAGATACGCAGTATTTT. It codes for CSAAGTGSTDTQYF.